Below, one T cell receptor beta chain is given with its context. Its matching antigen is unknown. The sample belongs to a study of cytomegalovirus exposure and HLA in healthy donors. Study-level points and caveats: Investigators reported 150 to 200 TCR beta chains as tied to cytomegalovirus. Confirmation in vitro established that a few CMV-associated chains were specific for CMV antigens.

CDR1 SGHRS and CDR2 YFSETQ come from the germline V gene. Deletions cut 0 bases from V and 0 bases from J, with 4 bases between. The CDR3 is 13 amino acids. Libraries were prepared by immunoSEQ multiplex PCR; TCRdb keeps only in-frame clonotypes and omits some of them. The sample lists 90,000 to 110,000 clones, approximately 90% seen once, with roughly 4% in the top ten. This sequence originates from a woman aged 18-29 years in good health and CMV-seropositive. This sequence joins TRBV5-1 and TRBJ2-7; no firm D call. Sequencing was done on a sample of PBMCs. CDR3 DNA: TGCGCCAGCAGCTTGGAGCGCTCCTACGAGCAGTACTTC. It codes for CASSLERSYEQYF. Drawing the rest from reference TRBV5-1 and TRBJ2-7, the complete variable domain is KAGVTQTPRYLIKTRGQQVTLSCSPISGHRSVSWYQQTPGQGLQFLFEYFSETQRNKGNFPGRFSGRQFSNSRSEMNVSTLELGDSALYLCASSLERSYEQYFGPGTRLTVT.